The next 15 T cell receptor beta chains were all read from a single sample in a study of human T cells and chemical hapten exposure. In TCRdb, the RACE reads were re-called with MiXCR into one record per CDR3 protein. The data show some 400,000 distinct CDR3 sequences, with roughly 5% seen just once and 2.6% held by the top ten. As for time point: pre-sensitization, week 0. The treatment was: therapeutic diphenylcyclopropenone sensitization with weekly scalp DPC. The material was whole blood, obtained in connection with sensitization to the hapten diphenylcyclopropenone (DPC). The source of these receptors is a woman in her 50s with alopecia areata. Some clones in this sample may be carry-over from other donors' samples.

CDR3 amino acids: CAWSSDTYQPQHF. CDR3 bases: TGTGCCTGGAGCTCGGACACGTATCAGCCCCAGCATTTT. V usage is TRBV30 and J usage is TRBJ1-5, with a tentative D call TRBD1 (5 bases). Trimming removed 3 bases at V and 5 bases at J, with 11 bases between. The CDR3 has 13 amino acids. Germline assignment: CDR1 GTSNPN and CDR2 SVGIG (reference sequence).

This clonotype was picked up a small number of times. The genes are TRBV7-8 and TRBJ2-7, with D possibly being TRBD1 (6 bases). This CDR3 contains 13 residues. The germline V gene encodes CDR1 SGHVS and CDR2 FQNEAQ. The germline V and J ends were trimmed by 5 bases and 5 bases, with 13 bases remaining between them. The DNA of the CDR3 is TGTGCCAGCAGCCAAAACAGGGTTAACGAGCAGTACTTC. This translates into CASSQNRVNEQYF.

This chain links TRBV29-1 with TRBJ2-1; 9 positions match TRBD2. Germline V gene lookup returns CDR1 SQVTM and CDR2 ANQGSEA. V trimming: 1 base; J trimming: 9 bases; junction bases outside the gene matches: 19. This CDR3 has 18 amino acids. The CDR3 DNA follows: TGCAGCGTTGAAGTCGAGGTAGCGGGAGAATCTAATGGAGGTGAGCAGTTCTTC. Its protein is CSVEVEVAGESNGGEQFF.

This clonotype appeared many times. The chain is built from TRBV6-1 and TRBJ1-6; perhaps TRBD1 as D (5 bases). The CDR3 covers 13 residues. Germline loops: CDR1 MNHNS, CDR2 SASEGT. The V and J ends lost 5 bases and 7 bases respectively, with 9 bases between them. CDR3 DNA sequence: TGTGCCAGCAGTCGGGACGGCAATTCACCCCTCCACTTT. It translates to CASSRDGNSPLHF.

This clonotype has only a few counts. The CDR3: CSVAGNLAKNIQYF. The CDR3 DNA follows: TGCAGCGTAGCGGGCAATTTAGCCAAAAACATTCAGTACTTC. The V gene is TRBV29-1, the J gene TRBJ2-4; D might be TRBD2 (6 bases). Looked up from germline, CDR1 is SQVTM and CDR2 is ANQGSEA. This CDR3 spans 14 amino acids. V was clipped by 6 bases and J by 0 bases, with 12 bases between them.

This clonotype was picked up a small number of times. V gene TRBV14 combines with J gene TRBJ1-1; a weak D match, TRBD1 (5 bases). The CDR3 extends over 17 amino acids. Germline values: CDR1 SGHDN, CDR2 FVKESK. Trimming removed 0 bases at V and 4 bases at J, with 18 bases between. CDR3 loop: CASSQDASWRGITEAFF. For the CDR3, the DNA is TGTGCCAGCAGCCAAGATGCTAGCTGGCGGGGGATCACTGAAGCTTTCTTT.

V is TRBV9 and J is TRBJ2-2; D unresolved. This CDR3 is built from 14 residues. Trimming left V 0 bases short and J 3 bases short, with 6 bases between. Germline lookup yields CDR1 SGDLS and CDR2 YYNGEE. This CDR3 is CASSVVADTGELFF. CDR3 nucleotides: TGTGCCAGCAGCGTAGTGGCGGACACCGGGGAGCTGTTTTTT.

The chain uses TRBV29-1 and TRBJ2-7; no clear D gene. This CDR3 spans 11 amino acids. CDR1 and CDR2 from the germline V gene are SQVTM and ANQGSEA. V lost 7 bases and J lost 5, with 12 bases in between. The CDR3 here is CSATPPHEQYF. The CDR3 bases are TGCAGCGCGACCCCGCCCCACGAGCAGTACTTC.

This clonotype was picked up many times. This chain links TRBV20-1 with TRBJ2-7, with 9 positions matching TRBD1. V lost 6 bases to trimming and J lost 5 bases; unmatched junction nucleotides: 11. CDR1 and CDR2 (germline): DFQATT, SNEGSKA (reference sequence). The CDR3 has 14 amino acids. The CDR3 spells CSAWVGQGKNEQYF. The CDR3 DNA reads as TGCAGTGCGTGGGTAGGACAGGGGAAAAACGAGCAGTACTTC.

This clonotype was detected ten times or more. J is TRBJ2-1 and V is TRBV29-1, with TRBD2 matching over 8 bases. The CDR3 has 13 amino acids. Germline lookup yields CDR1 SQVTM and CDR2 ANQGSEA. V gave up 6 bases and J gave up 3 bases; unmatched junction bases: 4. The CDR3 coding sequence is TGCAGCGTAGACAGCGGGGGCTACAATGAGCAGTTCTTC. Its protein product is CSVDSGGYNEQFF.

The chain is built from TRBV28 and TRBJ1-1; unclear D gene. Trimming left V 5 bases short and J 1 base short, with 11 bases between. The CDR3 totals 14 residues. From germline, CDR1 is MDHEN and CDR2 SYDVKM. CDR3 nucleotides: TGTGCCAGCAGTGTGGGCTCTCAGAACACTGAAGCTTTCTTT. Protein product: CASSVGSQNTEAFF.

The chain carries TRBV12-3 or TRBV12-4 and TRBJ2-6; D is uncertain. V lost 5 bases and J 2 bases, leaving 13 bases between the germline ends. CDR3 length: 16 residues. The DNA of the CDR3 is TGTGCCAGCAGTCCCACCTTGGCCCCTGGGGCCAACGTCCTGACTTTC. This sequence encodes CASSPTLAPGANVLTF.

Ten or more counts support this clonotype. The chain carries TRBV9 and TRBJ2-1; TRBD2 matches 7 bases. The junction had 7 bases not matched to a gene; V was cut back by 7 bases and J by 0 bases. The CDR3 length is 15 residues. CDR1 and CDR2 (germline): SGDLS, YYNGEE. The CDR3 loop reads CASGASGLSYNEQFF. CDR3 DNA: TGTGCCAGCGGGGCTAGCGGACTCTCCTACAATGAGCAGTTCTTC.

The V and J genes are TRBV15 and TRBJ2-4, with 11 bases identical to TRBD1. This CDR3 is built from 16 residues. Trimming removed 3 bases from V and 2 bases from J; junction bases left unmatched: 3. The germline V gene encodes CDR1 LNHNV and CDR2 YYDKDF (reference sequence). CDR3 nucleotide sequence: TGTGCCACCAGCAGGGACAGGGGGCTTTCCAAAAACATTCAGTACTTC. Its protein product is CATSRDRGLSKNIQYF.

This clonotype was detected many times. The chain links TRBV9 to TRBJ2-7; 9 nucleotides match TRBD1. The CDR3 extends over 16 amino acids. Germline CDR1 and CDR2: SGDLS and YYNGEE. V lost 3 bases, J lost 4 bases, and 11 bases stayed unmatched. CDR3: CASSGRGGTGLYEQYF. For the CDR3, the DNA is TGTGCCAGCAGCGGGAGGGGAGGGACAGGGTTGTACGAGCAGTACTTC.